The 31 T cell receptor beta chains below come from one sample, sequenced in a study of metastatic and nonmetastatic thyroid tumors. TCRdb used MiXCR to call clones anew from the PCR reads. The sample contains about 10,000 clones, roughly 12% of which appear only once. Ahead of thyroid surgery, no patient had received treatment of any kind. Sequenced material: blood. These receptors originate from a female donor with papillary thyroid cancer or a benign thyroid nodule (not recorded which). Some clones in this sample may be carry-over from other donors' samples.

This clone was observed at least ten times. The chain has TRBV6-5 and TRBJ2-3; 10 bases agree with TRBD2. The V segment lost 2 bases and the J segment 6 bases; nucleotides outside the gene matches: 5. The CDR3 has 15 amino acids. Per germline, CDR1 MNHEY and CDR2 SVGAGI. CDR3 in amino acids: CASSYTSGRADTQYF. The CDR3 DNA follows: TGTGCCAGCAGTTACACAAGCGGGAGGGCGGATACGCAGTATTTT.

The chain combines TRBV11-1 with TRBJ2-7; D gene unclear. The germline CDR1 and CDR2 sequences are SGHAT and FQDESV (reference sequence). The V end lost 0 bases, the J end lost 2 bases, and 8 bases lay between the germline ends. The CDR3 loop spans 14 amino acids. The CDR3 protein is CASSLASGTYEQYF. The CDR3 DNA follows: TGTGCCAGCAGCTTAGCGTCTGGAACCTACGAGCAGTACTTC.

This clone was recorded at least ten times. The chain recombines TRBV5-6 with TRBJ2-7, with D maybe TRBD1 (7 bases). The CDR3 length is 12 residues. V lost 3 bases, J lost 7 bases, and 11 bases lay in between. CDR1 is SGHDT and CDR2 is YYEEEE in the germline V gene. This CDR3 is CASSYRGGEQYF. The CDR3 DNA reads TGTGCCAGCAGCTACAGGGGAGGTGAGCAGTACTTC.

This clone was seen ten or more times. CDR3 DNA: TGTGCCAGCAGCAAGGACAGGGGAGATACGCAGTATTTT. It codes for CASSKDRGDTQYF. This chain connects TRBV6-1 to TRBJ2-3; 9 bases agree with TRBD1. Germline trimming cut 6 bases from V and 5 bases from J; bases unmatched to any gene: 3. CDR1 MNHNS and CDR2 SASEGT come from the germline V gene. This CDR3 has 13 amino acids.

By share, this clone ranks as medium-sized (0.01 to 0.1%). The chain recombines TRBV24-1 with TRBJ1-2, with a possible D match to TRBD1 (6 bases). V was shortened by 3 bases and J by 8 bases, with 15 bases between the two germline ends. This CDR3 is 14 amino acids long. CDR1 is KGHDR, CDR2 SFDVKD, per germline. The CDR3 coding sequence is TGTGCCACCAGTGATGCGACAGGTTATCACGGCTACACCTTC. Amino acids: CATSDATGYHGYTF.

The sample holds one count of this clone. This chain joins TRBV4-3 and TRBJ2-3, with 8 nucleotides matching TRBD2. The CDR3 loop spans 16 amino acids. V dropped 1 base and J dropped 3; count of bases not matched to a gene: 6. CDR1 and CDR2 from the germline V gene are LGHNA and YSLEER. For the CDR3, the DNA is TGCGCCAGCAGCCAAGGGATCGAGCGGGGGACAGATACGCAGTATTTT. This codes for CASSQGIERGTDTQYF.

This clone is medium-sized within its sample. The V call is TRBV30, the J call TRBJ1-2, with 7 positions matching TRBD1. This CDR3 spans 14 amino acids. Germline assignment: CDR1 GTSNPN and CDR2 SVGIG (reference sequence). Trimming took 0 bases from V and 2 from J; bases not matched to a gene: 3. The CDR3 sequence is CAWSVEGANYGYTF. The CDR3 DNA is TGTGCCTGGAGTGTGGAGGGGGCCAACTATGGCTACACCTTC. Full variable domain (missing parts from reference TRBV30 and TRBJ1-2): SQTIHQWPATLVQPVGSPLSLECTVEGTSNPNLYWYRQAAGRGLQLLFYSVGIGQISSEVPQNLSASRPQDRQFILSSKKLLLSDSGFYLCAWSVEGANYGYTFGSGTRLTVV.

CDR3 loop: CASISILRGPFEQYF. The CDR3 DNA reads TGTGCCAGCATCTCGATACTGCGGGGGCCGTTCGAGCAGTACTTC. The rearrangement joins TRBV11-2 to TRBJ2-7, with D perhaps TRBD2 (7 bases). Trimming left V 7 bases short and J 6 bases short, with 22 bases between. Germline values: CDR1 SGHAT, CDR2 FQNNGV. CDR3 length: 15 amino acids.

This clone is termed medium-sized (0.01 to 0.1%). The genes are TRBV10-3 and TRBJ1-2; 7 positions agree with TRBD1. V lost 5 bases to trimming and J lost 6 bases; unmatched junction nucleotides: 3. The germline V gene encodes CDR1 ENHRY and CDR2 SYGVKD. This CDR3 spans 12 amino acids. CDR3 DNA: TGTGCCATCAGTCCACAGGGGCATGGCTACACCTTC. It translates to CAISPQGHGYTF.

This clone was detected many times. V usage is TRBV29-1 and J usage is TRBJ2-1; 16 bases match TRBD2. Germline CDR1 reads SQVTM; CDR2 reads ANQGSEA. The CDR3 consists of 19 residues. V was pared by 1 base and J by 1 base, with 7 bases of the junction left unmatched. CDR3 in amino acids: CSVEVGLAGGLSSYNEQFF. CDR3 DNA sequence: TGCAGCGTTGAAGTGGGACTAGCGGGGGGGCTCAGTTCCTACAATGAGCAGTTCTTC.

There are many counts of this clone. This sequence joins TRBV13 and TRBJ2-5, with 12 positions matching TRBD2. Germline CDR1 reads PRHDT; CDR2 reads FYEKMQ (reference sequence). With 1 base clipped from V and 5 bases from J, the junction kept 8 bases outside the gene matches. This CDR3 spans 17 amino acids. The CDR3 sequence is CASSLAASGRVSETQYF. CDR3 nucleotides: TGTGCCAGCAGCTTAGCGGCTAGCGGGAGGGTTTCGGAGACCCAGTACTTC.

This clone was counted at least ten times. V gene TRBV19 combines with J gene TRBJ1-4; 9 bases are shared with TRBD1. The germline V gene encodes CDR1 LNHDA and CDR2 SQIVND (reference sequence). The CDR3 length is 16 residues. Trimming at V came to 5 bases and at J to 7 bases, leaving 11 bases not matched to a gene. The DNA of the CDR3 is TGTGCCAGTAGTCTAACTCCGGGACAGGGAGCTGAAAAACTGTTTTTT. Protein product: CASSLTPGQGAEKLFF.

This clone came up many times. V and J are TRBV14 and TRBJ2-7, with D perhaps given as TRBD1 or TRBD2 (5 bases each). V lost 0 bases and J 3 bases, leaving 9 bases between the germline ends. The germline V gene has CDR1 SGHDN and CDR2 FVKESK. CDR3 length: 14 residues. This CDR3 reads CASSQEWGFYEQYF. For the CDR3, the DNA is TGTGCCAGCAGCCAAGAGTGGGGGTTCTACGAGCAGTACTTC.

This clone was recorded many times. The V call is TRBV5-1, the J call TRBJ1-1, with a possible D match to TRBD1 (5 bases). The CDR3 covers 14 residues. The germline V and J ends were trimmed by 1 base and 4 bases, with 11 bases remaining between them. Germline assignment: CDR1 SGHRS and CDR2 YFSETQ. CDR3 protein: CASSLLSGGTEAFF. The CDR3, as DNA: TGCGCCAGCAGCTTGCTCTCTGGGGGCACTGAAGCTTTCTTT.

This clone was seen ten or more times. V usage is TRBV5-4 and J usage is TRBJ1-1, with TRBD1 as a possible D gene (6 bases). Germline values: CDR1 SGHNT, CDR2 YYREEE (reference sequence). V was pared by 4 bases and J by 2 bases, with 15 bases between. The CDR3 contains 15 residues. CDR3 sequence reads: CASSTMTGRNTEAFF. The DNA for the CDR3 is TGTGCCAGCAGCACGATGACAGGACGAAACACTGAAGCTTTCTTT.

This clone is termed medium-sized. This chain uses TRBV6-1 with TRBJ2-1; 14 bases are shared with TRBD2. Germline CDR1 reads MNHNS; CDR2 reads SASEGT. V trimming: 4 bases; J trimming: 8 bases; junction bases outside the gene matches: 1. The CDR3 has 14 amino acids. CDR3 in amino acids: CASSGLAGGHEQFF. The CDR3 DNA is TGTGCCAGCAGTGGACTAGCGGGGGGGCATGAGCAGTTCTTC.

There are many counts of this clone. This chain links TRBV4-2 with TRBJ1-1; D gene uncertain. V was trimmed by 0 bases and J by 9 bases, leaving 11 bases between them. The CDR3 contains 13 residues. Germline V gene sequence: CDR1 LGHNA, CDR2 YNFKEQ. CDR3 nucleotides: TGTGCCAGCAGCCAAGAGGGGAGAGGGCAAGCTTTCTTT. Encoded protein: CASSQEGRGQAFF.

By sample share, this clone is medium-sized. The CDR3 sequence: CASGLPLVLSITYEQYF. The DNA of the CDR3 is TGTGCTAGTGGTTTGCCCCTCGTATTGTCTATTACCTACGAGCAGTACTTC. The rearrangement uses TRBV12-5 and TRBJ2-7, with D unclear. This CDR3 contains 17 residues. Germline loops: CDR1 LGHNT, CDR2 FRNRAP. V was shortened by 2 bases and J by 2 bases, with 19 bases between the two germline ends.

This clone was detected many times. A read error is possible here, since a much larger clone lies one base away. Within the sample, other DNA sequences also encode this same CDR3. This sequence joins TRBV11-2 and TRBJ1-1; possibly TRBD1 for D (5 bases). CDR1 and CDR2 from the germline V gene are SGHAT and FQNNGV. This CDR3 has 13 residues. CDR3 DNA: TGCGCCAGCAGCTCAAGAGGGACCCCCCGGGCTTTCTTT. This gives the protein CASSSRGTPRAFF.

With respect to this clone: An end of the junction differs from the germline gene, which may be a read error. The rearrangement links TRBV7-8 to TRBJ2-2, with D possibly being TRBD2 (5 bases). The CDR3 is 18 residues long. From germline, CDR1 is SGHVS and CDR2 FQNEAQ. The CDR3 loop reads CASSPPTIGELHAGELFF. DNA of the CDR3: TGTGCCAGCAGCCCCCCGACTATCGGGGAACTCCACGCCGGCGAGCTGTTTTTT. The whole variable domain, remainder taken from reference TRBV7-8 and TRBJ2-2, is GAGVSQSPRYKVAKRGQDVALRCDPISGHVSLFWYQQALGQGPEFLTYFQNEAQLDKSGLPSDRFFAERPEGSVSTLKIQRTQQEDSAVYLCASSPPTIGELHAGELFFGEGSRLTVL.

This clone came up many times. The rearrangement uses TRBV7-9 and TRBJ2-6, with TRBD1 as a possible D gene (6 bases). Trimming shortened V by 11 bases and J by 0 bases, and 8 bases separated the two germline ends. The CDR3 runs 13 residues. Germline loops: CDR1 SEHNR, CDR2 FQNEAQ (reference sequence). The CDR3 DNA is TGTGCCGGGGGACACTCTGGGGCCAACGTCCTGACTTTC. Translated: CAGGHSGANVLTF. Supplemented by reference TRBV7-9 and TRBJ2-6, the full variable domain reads DTGVSQNPRHKITKRGQNVTFRCDPISEHNRLYWYRQTLGQGPEFLTYFQNEAQLEKSRLLSDRFSAERPKGSFSTLEIQRTEQGDSAMYLCAGGHSGANVLTFGAGSRLTVL.

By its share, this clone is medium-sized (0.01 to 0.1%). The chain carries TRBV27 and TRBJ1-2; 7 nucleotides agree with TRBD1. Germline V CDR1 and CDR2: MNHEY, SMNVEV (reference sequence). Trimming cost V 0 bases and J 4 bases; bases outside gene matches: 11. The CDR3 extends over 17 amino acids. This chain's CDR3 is CASSLSRRDSRSYGYTF. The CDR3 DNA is TGTGCCAGCAGTTTATCCCGCAGGGACAGTCGGAGCTATGGCTACACCTTC.

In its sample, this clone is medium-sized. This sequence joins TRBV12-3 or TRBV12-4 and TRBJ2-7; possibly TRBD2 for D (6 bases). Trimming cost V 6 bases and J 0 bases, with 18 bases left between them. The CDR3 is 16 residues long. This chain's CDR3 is CASSRPGTLSSYEQYF. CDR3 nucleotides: TGTGCCAGCAGCCGCCCCGGGACTTTGAGCTCCTACGAGCAGTACTTC.

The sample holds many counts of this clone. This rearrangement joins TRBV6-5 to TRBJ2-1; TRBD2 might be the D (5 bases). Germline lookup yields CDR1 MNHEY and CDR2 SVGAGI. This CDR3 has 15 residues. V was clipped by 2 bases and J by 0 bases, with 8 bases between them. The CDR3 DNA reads TGTGCCAGCAGTTACGCGGAGGCCTCCTACAATGAGCAGTTCTTC. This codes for CASSYAEASYNEQFF.

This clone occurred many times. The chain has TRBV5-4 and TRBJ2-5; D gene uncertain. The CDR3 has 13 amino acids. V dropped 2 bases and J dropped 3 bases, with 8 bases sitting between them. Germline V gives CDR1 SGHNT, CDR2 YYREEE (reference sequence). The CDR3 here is CASSLDLEETQYF. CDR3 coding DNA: TGTGCCAGCAGCTTAGACTTAGAAGAGACCCAGTACTTC.

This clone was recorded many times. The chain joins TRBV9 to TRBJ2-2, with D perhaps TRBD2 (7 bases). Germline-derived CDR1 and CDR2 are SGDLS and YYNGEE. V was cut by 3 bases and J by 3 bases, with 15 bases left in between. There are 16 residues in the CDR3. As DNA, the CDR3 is TGTGCCAGCAGCGCCGGTGGGGGGGCGGACACCGGGGAGCTGTTTTTT. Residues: CASSAGGGADTGELFF.

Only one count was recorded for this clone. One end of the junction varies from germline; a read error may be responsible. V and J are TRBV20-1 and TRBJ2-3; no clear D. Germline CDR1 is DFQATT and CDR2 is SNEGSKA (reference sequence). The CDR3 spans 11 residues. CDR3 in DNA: TGCAGTGTGACCAGCAGAGATAAGCAGTATTTT. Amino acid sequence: CSVTSRDKQYF.

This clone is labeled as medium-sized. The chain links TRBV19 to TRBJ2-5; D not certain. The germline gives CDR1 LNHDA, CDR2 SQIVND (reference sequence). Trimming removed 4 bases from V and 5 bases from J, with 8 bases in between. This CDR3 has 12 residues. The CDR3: CASSSVRETQYF. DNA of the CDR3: TGTGCCAGTAGTAGCGTCCGGGAGACCCAGTACTTC.

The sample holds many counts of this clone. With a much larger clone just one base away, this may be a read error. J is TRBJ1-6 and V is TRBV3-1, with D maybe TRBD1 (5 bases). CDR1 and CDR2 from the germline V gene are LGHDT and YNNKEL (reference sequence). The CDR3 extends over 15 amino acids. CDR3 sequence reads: CASSPRQTDNSPFHF. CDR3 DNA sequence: TGTGCCAGCAGCCCCCGACAGACTGATAATTCACCCTTCCACTTT.

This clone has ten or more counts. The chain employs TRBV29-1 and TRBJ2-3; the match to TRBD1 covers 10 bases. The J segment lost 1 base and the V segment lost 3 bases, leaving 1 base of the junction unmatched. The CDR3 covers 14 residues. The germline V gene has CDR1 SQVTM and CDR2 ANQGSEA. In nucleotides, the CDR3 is TGCAGCGTTGATGGGACAGGGGGCACAGATACGCAGTATTTT. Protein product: CSVDGTGGTDTQYF.

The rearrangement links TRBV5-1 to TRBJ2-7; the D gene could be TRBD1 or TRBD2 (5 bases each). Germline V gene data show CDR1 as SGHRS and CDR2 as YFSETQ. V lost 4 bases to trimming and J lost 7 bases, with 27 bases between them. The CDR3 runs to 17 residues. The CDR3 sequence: CASSPGLGRTPTGEQYF. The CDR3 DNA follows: TGCGCCAGCAGCCCTGGATTGGGACGGACTCCAACCGGGGAGCAGTACTTC. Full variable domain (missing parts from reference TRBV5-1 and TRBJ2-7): KAGVTQTPRYLIKTRGQQVTLSCSPISGHRSVSWYQQTPGQGLQFLFEYFSETQRNKGNFPGRFSGRQFSNSRSEMNVSTLELGDSALYLCASSPGLGRTPTGEQYFGPGTRLTVT.